This is a list of T cell receptor beta chains from one sample in a study of identical twins. One entry per CDR3 protein, called by TCRdb with MiXCR from the 5' RACE reads. The data show 700,000 to 950,000 distinct CDR3 sequences, roughly an eighth seen once. These data were also filed under a second study, of yellow fever vaccine responses in identical twins.

Sequenced material: PBMCs. Receptor source: a woman younger than 35 in good health. Both conserved end residues are part of each CDR3. The D gene is left open where the match is weak. Only part of the rows carry a size: once, few, many, or a class if the clone is expanded.

D gene	CDR3 length	J gene	clone size	V gene	CDR3 protein	CDR3 DNA
.	14	TRBJ1-1	few	TRBV10-3	CAISAVGFGTEAFF	TGTGCCATCAGTGCGGTAGGGTTTGGCACTGAAGCTTTCTTT
.	14	TRBJ2-3	.	TRBV6-5	CASSYGFRTDTQYF	TGTGCCAGCAGTTACGGGTTCAGGACAGATACGCAGTATTTT
.	14	TRBJ2-1	many	TRBV24-1	CATREGGSYNEQFF	TGTGCCACCCGTGAAGGGGGTTCCTACAATGAGCAGTTCTTC
.	13	TRBJ1-1	.	TRBV20-1	CSASGQGHTEAFF	TGCAGTGCTAGTGGGCAGGGGCACACTGAAGCTTTCTTT
TRBD2	16	TRBJ2-1	.	TRBV4-1	CASSQLRGAFGDEQFF	TGCGCCAGCAGCCAGTTGCGGGGGGCTTTTGGGGATGAGCAGTTCTTC
.	14	TRBJ1-2	few	TRBV12-3/TRBV12-4	CASTQRPANYGYTF	TGTGCCAGCACCCAACGTCCTGCCAACTATGGCTACACCTTC
.	14	TRBJ2-3	many	TRBV10-3	CAISERRDTDTQYF	TGTGCCATCAGTGAAAGGCGGGACACAGATACGCAGTATTTT
.	12	TRBJ2-7	many	TRBV12-3/TRBV12-4	CASSRRGYEQYF	TGTGCCAGCAGCCGCCGGGGGTACGAGCAGTACTTC
TRBD1	16	TRBJ1-1	few	TRBV9	CASSVGGGQMNTEAFF	TGTGCCAGCAGCGTAGGAGGGGGACAGATGAACACTGAAGCTTTCTTT
.	14	TRBJ2-7	many	TRBV5-1	CASSFGRSSYEQYF	TGCGCCAGCAGCTTCGGAAGGAGCTCCTACGAGCAGTACTTC
TRBD2	17	TRBJ2-3	few	TRBV18	CASSPYRSAGATDTQYF	TGTGCCAGCTCACCATACCGCTCAGCGGGAGCAACAGATACGCAGTATTTT
TRBD2	13	TRBJ2-7	.	TRBV29-1	CSVEIAGDYEQYF	TGCAGCGTTGAGATAGCGGGAGACTACGAGCAGTACTTC
TRBD2	16	TRBJ2-3	many	TRBV4-1	CASSQTTSRVADTQYF	TGCGCCAGCAGCCAAACGACTAGCAGGGTTGCAGATACGCAGTATTTT
.	14	TRBJ1-1	.	TRBV20-1	CSARTGGGPTEAFF	TGCAGTGCTAGAACCGGAGGAGGGCCCACTGAAGCTTTCTTT
TRBD1	15	TRBJ2-2	many	TRBV5-1	CASRTGQGNTGELFF	TGCGCCAGCAGAACGGGACAGGGGAACACCGGGGAGCTGTTTTTT
.	13	TRBJ1-2	few	TRBV28	CASSLYSNYGYTF	TGTGCCAGCAGTTTGTACAGTAACTATGGCTACACCTTC
TRBD2	21	TRBJ2-7	few	TRBV9	CASRVPHLAGVTGSGSYEQYF	TGTGCCAGCCGCGTACCCCATTTAGCGGGAGTTACGGGAAGTGGCTCCTACGAGCAGTACTTC
.	14	TRBJ2-2	many	TRBV12-3/TRBV12-4	CASSFSRATGELFF	TGTGCCAGCAGTTTTAGCAGGGCCACCGGGGAGCTGTTTTTT
TRBD2	16	TRBJ2-3	.	TRBV29-1	CSVVGEGTAPTDTQYF	TGCAGCGTTGTGGGGGAGGGCACGGCACCCACAGATACGCAGTATTTT
TRBD1	14	TRBJ2-7	few	TRBV5-1	CASSLGDRTNEQYF	TGCGCCAGCAGCTTGGGGGACAGAACAAACGAGCAGTACTTC
TRBD2	19	TRBJ2-2	few	TRBV15	CATSRPAQSGSTRTGELFF	TGTGCCACCAGCAGACCCGCCCAAAGCGGGAGTACTCGGACCGGGGAGCTGTTTTTT
.	13	TRBJ2-2	few	TRBV20-1	CSARAPNTGELFF	TGCAGTGCTAGAGCTCCGAACACCGGGGAGCTGTTTTTT
TRBD1	18	TRBJ2-6	few	TRBV29-1	CSVPETGTGGFGANVLTF	TGCAGCGTTCCCGAAACCGGGACAGGGGGCTTTGGGGCCAACGTCCTGACTTTC
TRBD1	18	TRBJ1-1	few	TRBV6-5	CASSYSGQGKTLNTEAFF	TGTGCCAGCAGTTACTCGGGACAGGGGAAGACTTTGAACACTGAAGCTTTCTTT
TRBD2	15	TRBJ2-7	.	TRBV7-9	CASVPSAGESYEQYF	TGTGCCAGCGTCCCTTCAGCGGGAGAATCCTACGAGCAGTACTTC
.	13	TRBJ2-5	.	TRBV5-6	CASTAGAQETQYF	TGTGCCAGCACCGCGGGGGCACAAGAGACCCAGTACTTC
TRBD2	18	TRBJ2-1	few	TRBV3-1	CASSQGGRLAGVVNEQFF	TGTGCCAGCAGCCAGGGGGGCCGACTAGCGGGAGTAGTCAATGAGCAGTTCTTC
.	15	TRBJ2-7	.	TRBV12-5	CASGLVQEPPYEQYF	TGTGCTAGTGGTTTGGTACAAGAGCCGCCCTACGAGCAGTACTTC
TRBD2	16	TRBJ2-1	.	TRBV20-1	CSARGALAGPYNEQFF	TGCAGTGCTAGAGGGGCCCTAGCGGGCCCATACAATGAGCAGTTCTTC
.	15	TRBJ2-2	.	TRBV7-3	CASSLFSGVPGELFF	TGTGCCAGCAGCTTATTTAGCGGAGTTCCCGGGGAGCTGTTTTTT
.	15	TRBJ2-5	.	TRBV6-1	CASSPRRTAQETQYF	TGTGCCAGCAGTCCCCGACGGACCGCACAAGAGACCCAGTACTTC
.	13	TRBJ2-5	few	TRBV9	CASSRALQETQYF	TGTGCCAGCAGCCGGGCACTCCAAGAGACCCAGTACTTC
.	18	TRBJ1-6	.	TRBV20-1	CSARDYARGVSYNSPLHF	TGCAGTGCTAGAGATTACGCCCGGGGAGTCTCCTATAATTCACCCCTCCACTTT
.	15	TRBJ2-1	few	TRBV13	CASSYGQRPYNEQFF	TGTGCCAGCAGCTATGGGCAGCGTCCTTACAATGAGCAGTTCTTC
TRBD2	13	TRBJ2-1	.	TRBV20-1	CSTDSGMPGWEFF	TGCAGTACAGATAGCGGGATGCCAGGTTGGGAGTTCTTC
TRBD1	15	TRBJ2-7	few	TRBV7-9	CASSAFATGGYEQYF	TGTGCCAGCAGCGCCTTCGCGACAGGGGGCTACGAGCAGTACTTC
TRBD2	15	TRBJ2-1	.	TRBV20-1	CSAVRGTSVRNEQFF	TGCAGTGCTGTGAGGGGGACTAGCGTTCGTAATGAGCAGTTCTTC
.	15	TRBJ1-1	few	TRBV28	CASSLSEGRSSEAFF	TGTGCCAGCAGTTTATCCGAAGGGCGCAGCTCTGAAGCTTTCTTT
.	15	TRBJ2-3	.	TRBV7-2	CASSESTMSTDTQYF	TGTGCCAGCAGCGAAAGTACTATGTCGACAGATACGCAGTATTTT
TRBD2	15	TRBJ2-1	few	TRBV7-9	CASSLAGGPGDEQFF	TGTGCCAGCAGCTTAGCGGGAGGGCCGGGGGATGAGCAGTTCTTC
TRBD2	15	TRBJ2-7	.	TRBV10-2	CASRKGLASSYEQYF	TGCGCCAGCAGGAAGGGACTAGCGAGCTCCTACGAGCAGTACTTC
.	15	TRBJ2-3	few	TRBV29-1	CSVVFLGTPSDTQYF	TGCAGCGTTGTTTTTCTCGGGACCCCGTCAGATACGCAGTATTTT
TRBD2	15	TRBJ2-5	few	TRBV15	CATSREGREEETQYF	TGTGCCACCAGCAGAGAAGGTCGGGAGGAGGAGACCCAGTACTTC
.	14	TRBJ2-7	many	TRBV29-1	CSVQKQGPPYEQYF	TGCAGCGTACAAAAACAGGGACCACCCTACGAGCAGTACTTC
.	14	TRBJ2-7	.	TRBV10-3	CATEVGTFSYEQYF	TGTGCCACCGAGGTTGGGACTTTCTCCTACGAGCAGTACTTC
TRBD1	14	TRBJ1-1	few	TRBV5-1	CASSWDRAGTEAFF	TGCGCCAGCAGCTGGGACAGAGCGGGCACTGAAGCTTTCTTT
.	14	TRBJ2-7	few	TRBV10-3	CAISESATPYEQYF	TGTGCCATCAGTGAGTCTGCGACGCCCTACGAGCAGTACTTC
.	16	TRBJ1-1	.	TRBV12-3/TRBV12-4	CASTSEGEKILGTAFF	TGTGCCAGCACCTCGGAGGGGGAAAAGATTCTTGGTACAGCTTTCTTT
.	15	TRBJ2-3	few	TRBV20-1	CSAREGIVPQLTQYF	TGCAGTGCTAGAGAGGGGATCGTCCCCCAGCTTACGCAGTATTTT
.	15	TRBJ1-5	.	TRBV6-1	CASSSQDASNQPQHF	TGTGCCAGCAGTAGCCAGGACGCTTCCAATCAGCCCCAGCATTTT
.	13	TRBJ2-1	.	TRBV2	CASSGYRYNEQFF	TGTGCCAGCAGTGGGTACAGGTACAATGAGCAGTTCTTC
.	14	TRBJ2-1	many	TRBV20-1	CSARDLAHYNEQFF	TGCAGTGCTAGAGATTTGGCTCATTACAATGAGCAGTTCTTC
.	15	TRBJ2-2	few	TRBV7-9	CASSLVPGMTGELFF	TGTGCCAGCAGCTTAGTACCAGGGATGACCGGGGAGCTGTTTTTT
TRBD2	17	TRBJ2-7	.	TRBV5-1	CASSPRSAGVPSYEQYF	TGCGCCAGCAGCCCCCGGAGTGCGGGAGTCCCCTCCTACGAGCAGTACTTC
.	16	TRBJ2-5	.	TRBV15	CATSSPAEGYQETQYF	TGTGCCACCAGCAGCCCAGCAGAGGGGTACCAAGAGACCCAGTACTTC
.	12	TRBJ2-5	many	TRBV12-3/TRBV12-4	CASSLARGTQYF	TGTGCCAGCAGTTTAGCTAGGGGGACCCAGTACTTC
TRBD2	16	TRBJ2-7	.	TRBV4-1	CASSQVLTSGRYEQYF	TGCGCCAGCAGCCAAGTTCTTACTAGCGGGAGGTACGAGCAGTACTTC